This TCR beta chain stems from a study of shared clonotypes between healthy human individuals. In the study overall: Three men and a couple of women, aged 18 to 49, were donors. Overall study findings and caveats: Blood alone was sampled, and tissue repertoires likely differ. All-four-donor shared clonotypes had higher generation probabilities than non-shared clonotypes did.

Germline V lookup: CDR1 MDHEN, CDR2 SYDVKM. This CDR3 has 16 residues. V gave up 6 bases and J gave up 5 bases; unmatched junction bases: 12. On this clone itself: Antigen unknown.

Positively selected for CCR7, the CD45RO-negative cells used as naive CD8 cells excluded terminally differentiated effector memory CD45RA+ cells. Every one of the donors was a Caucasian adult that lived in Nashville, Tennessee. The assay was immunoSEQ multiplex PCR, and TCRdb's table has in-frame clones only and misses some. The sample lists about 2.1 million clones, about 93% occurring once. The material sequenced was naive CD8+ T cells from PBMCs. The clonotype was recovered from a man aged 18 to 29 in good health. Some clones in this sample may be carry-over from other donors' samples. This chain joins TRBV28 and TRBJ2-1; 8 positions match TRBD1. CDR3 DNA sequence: TGTGCCAGCAGCTTGGGACAGGAAGGCCGGCACAATGAGCAGTTCTTC. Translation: CASSLGQEGRHNEQFF. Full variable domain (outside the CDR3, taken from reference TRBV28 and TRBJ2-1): DVKVTQSSRYLVKRTGEKVFLECVQDMDHENMFWYRQDPGLGLRLIYFSYDVKMKEKGDIPEGYSVSREKKERFSLILESASTNQTSMYLCASSLGQEGRHNEQFFGPGTRLTVL.